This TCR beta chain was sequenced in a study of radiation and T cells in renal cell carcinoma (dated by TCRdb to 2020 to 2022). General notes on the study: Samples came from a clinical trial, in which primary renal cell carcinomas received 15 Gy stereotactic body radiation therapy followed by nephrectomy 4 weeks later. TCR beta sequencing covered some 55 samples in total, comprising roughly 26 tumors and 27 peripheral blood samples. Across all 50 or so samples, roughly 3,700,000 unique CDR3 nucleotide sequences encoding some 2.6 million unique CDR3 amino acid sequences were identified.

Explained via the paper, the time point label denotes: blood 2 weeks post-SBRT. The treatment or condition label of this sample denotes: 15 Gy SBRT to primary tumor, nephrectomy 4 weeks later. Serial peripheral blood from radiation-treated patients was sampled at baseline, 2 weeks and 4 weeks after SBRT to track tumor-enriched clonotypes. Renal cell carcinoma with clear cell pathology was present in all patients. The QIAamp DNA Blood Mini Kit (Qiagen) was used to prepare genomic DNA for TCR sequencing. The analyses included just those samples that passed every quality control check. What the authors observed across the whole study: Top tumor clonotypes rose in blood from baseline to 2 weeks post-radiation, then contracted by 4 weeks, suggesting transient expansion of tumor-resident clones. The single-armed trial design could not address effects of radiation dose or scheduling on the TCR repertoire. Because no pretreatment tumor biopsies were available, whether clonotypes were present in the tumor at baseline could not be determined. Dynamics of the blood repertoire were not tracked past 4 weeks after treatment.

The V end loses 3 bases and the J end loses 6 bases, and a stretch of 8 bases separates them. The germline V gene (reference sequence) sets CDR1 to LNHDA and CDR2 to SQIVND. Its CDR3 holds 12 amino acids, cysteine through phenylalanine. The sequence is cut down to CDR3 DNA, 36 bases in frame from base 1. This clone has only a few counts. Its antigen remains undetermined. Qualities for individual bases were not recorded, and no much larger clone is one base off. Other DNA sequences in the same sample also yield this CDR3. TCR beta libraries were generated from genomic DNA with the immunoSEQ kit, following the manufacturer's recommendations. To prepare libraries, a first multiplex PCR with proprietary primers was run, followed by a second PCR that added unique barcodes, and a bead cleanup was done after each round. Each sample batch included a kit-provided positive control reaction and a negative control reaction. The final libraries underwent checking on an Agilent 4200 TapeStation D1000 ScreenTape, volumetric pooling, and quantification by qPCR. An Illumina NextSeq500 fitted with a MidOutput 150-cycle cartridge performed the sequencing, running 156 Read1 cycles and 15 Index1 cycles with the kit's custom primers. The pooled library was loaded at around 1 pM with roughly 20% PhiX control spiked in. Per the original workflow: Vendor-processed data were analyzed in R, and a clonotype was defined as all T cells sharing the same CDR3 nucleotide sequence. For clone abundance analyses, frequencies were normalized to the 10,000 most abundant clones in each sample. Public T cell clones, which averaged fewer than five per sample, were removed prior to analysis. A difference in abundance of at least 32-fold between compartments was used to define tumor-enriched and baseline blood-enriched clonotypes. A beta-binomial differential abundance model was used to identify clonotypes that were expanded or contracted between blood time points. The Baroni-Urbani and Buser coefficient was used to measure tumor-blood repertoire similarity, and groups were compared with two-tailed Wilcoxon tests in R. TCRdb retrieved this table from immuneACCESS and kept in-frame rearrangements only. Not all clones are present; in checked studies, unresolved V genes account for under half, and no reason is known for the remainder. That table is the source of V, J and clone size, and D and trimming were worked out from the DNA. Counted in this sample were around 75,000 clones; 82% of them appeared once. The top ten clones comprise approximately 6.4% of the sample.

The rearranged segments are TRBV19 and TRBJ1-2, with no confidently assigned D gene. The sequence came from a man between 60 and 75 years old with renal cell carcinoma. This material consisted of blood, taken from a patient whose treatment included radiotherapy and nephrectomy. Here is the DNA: TGTGCCAGTAGTATTGGGTTTGATGGCTACACCTTC. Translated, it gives CASSIGFDGYTF.